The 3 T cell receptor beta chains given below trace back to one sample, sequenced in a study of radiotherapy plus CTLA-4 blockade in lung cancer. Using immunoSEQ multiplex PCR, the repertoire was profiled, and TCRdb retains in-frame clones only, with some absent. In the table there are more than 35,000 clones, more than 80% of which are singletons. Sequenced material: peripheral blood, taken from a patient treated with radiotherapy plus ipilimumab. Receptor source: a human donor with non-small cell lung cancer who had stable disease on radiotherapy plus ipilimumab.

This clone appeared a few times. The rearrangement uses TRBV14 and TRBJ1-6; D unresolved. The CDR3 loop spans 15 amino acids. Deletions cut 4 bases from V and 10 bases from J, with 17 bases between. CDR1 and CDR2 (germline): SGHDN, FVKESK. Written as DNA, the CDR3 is TGTGCCAGCAGCCCGCTTCGGACTGGCACCTCACCCCTCCACTTT. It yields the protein CASSPLRTGTSPLHF.

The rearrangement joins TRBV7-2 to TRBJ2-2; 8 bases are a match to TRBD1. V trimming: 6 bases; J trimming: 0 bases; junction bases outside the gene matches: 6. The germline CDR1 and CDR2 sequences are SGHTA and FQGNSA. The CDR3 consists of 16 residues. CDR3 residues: CASSRYRGTNTGELFF. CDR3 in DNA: TGTGCCAGCAGTCGATACAGGGGGACGAACACCGGGGAGCTGTTTTTT.

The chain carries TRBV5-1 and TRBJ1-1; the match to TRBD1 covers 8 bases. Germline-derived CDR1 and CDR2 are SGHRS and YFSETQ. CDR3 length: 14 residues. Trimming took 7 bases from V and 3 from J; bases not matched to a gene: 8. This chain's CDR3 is CASAQGAVDTEAFF. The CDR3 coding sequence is TGCGCCAGCGCGCAGGGGGCGGTTGACACTGAAGCTTTCTTT. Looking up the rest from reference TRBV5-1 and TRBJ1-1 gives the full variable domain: KAGVTQTPRYLIKTRGQQVTLSCSPISGHRSVSWYQQTPGQGLQFLFEYFSETQRNKGNFPGRFSGRQFSNSRSEMNVSTLELGDSALYLCASAQGAVDTEAFFGQGTRLTVV.